This T cell receptor beta chain was found in a study of blood T cell repertoires in COVID-19. Overall study: Material from acute and convalescent COVID-19 was sourced from the United States, Italy and Spain.

Measured with immunoSEQ multiplex PCR; TCRdb has only the in-frame clones, and not every one. The data hold under 350,000 clones, with around 90% observed a single time. The recovered donors of Cohort 3 showed two negative PCRs, clearance, or symptom resolution. The CDR3 spans 16 residues. V dropped 0 bases and J dropped 3 bases, with 11 bases sitting between them. CDR1 and CDR2 from the germline V gene are LGHNA and YNFKEQ. The sequence was collected from a middle-aged woman who had recovered from COVID-19. The sequencing sample was made of PBMCs or T cells enriched from blood (not recorded which). The chain carries TRBV4-2 and TRBJ1-4; TRBD1 might be the D (6 bases). CDR3 coding DNA: TGTGCCAGCAGCCAAGATATGGGGGCAGCTAATGAAAAACTGTTTTTT. Its translation: CASSQDMGAANEKLFF.